This is a list of T cell receptor beta chains from one sample in a study of early T cells in non-severe SARS-CoV-2 infection. In TCRdb, the 5' RACE reads were re-called with MiXCR into one record per CDR3 protein. Among about 69,000 distinct CDR3 sequences listed, 12% were seen once. The sample comprised whole blood. These TCRs come from an adult who was a healthcare worker with PCR-confirmed SARS-CoV-2 infection or an uninfected control (not recorded which). The CDR3 runs from the conserved cysteine through the conserved F or W. A D gene is named only where the DNA matches it firmly. Size is omitted from some rows. Given values are once, few, many or a class for expanded clones.

d_gene	abundance	v_gene	j_gene	CDR3nt	CDR3aa
TRBD2	NA	TRBV20-1	TRBJ2-1	TGCAGTGCTCGGGGAGGGGCCACCGGCAGGGCTGAGCAGTTCTTC	CSARGGATGRAEQFF
NA	many	TRBV19	TRBJ2-1	TGTGCCAGTAATGCGCAGTCCTCCTACAATGAGCAGTTCTTC	CASNAQSSYNEQFF
NA	few	TRBV3-1	TRBJ2-7	TGTGCCAGCAGCCAAAATAACGGGCCCAGCTACGAGCAGTACTTC	CASSQNNGPSYEQYF
NA	few	TRBV6-6	TRBJ1-1	TGTGCCAGCAGTACCTCGTTGTTTTCCTCGGCTGAAGCTTTCTTT	CASSTSLFSSAEAFF
NA	NA	TRBV29-1	TRBJ1-2	TGCAGCGTTGAGCATGCGTACACCTTC	CSVEHAYTF
TRBD2	few	TRBV20-1	TRBJ2-1	TGCAGTTACGCTAGCGGGAGGGGTTCCTACAATGAGCAGTTCTTC	CSYASGRGSYNEQFF
NA	few	TRBV20-1	TRBJ2-7	TGCAGTGCATGGAGACAGGATATCTACGAGCAGTACTTC	CSAWRQDIYEQYF
NA	NA	TRBV11-3	TRBJ2-1	TGTGCCAGCAGCTTTCTTAGGAATGAGCAGTTCTTC	CASSFLRNEQFF
NA	NA	TRBV4-1	TRBJ1-4	TGCGCCAGCAGCCAAGTTCAGAGGAGGGCTAATGAAAAACTGTTTTTT	CASSQVQRRANEKLFF
NA	NA	TRBV5-1	TRBJ2-5	TGCGCCAGCGCCGGGACGGGGACCCACCAAGAGACCCAGTACTTC	CASAGTGTHQETQYF
TRBD2	NA	TRBV5-5	TRBJ2-2	TGTGCCAGCAGCTTGATTACTACTAGCGGGAGCGTCGGGGAGCTGTTTTTT	CASSLITTSGSVGELFF
NA	NA	TRBV24-1	TRBJ2-1	TGTGCCACCAGTGACGGGGACGGAACCTACAATGAGCAGTTCTTC	CATSDGDGTYNEQFF
TRBD2	many	TRBV20-1	TRBJ2-3	TGCAGTGCAGCCCTTCTAGCGGCCAGCACAGATACGCAGTATTTT	CSAALLAASTDTQYF
NA	NA	TRBV5-1	TRBJ2-6	TGCGCCAGCAGCTGGACAAGCCGAAGCTCTGGGGCCAACGTCCTGACTTTC	CASSWTSRSSGANVLTF
NA	many	TRBV14	TRBJ1-2	TGTGCCAGCAGCCAAGTGCGTAACCCGGGCTATGGCTACACCTTC	CASSQVRNPGYGYTF
TRBD2	NA	TRBV11-2	TRBJ2-1	TGTGCCAGCAGCCCTGGACTAGCGGACTACAGGCGTGAGCAGTTCTTC	CASSPGLADYRREQFF
TRBD1	NA	TRBV19	TRBJ2-3	TGTGCCAGTCGTTTCGGACAGGGGGCGACAGATACGCAGTATTTT	CASRFGQGATDTQYF
TRBD2	NA	TRBV5-4	TRBJ2-2	TGTGCCAGCAGCCAAAGTCAGCTAGCGGGCAACACCGGGGAGCTGTTTTTT	CASSQSQLAGNTGELFF
NA	many	TRBV10-3	TRBJ2-7	TGTGCCATCAGTGTAGGATACGAGCAGTACTTC	CAISVGYEQYF
NA	NA	TRBV5-1	TRBJ2-1	TGCGCCAGCAGCTTGGGCATGGCAGGACCACTTAATGAGCAGTTCTTC	CASSLGMAGPLNEQFF
NA	many	TRBV6-1	TRBJ2-1	TGTGCCAGCATTAGAGGGCCCGGGTACAATGAGCAGTTCTTC	CASIRGPGYNEQFF
NA	NA	TRBV20-1	TRBJ2-3	TGCAGTGCAGGACCGACAGGCACAGATACGCAGTATTTT	CSAGPTGTDTQYF
NA	few	TRBV20-1	TRBJ2-3	TGCAGTGCTAGAAATACTCAAAGTGGTCCTCACACAGATACGCAGTATTTT	CSARNTQSGPHTDTQYF
NA	many	TRBV5-1	TRBJ2-7	TGCGCCAGCAGCCGGACCACGAGGGGCAGCGAGCAGTACTTC	CASSRTTRGSEQYF
TRBD1	NA	TRBV19	TRBJ2-7	TGTGCCAGTAGTAGAGGGACAGGGTCCCCCTTCCCCTACGAGCAGTACTTC	CASSRGTGSPFPYEQYF
TRBD2	NA	TRBV3-1	TRBJ2-1	TGTGCCAGCAGCCCTACTAGCGACTCCTACAATGAGCAGTTCTTC	CASSPTSDSYNEQFF
TRBD1	many	TRBV7-7	TRBJ2-5	TGTGCTAGCAGTCATCCGGGACAGCAAGAGACCCAGTACTTC	CASSHPGQQETQYF
NA	few	TRBV20-1	TRBJ2-3	TGCAGTGCTAGAAAGGAGGGCCCAGATACGCAGTATTTT	CSARKEGPDTQYF
NA	few	TRBV12-3/TRBV12-4	TRBJ2-5	TGTGCCAGCAGTTTAAGTGCGTCCCAAGAGACCCAGTACTTC	CASSLSASQETQYF
TRBD2	NA	TRBV28	TRBJ2-3	TGTGCCAGCAGTTTATGGACTAGCGGGAGTTCCCCAGATACGCAGTATTTT	CASSLWTSGSSPDTQYF
NA	many	TRBV4-3	TRBJ2-6	TGCGCCAGCAGCCAAGTGGCCATCGAAGCCTCTGGGGCCAACGTCCTGACTTTC	CASSQVAIEASGANVLTF
NA	few	TRBV25-1	TRBJ2-7	TGTGCCAGCTCCCCGGGAACAGTAGGATCCTACGAGCAGTACTTC	CASSPGTVGSYEQYF
NA	NA	TRBV4-1	TRBJ2-2	TGCGCCAGCAGCCAAATTGGGGGGAACACCGGGGAGCTGTTTTTT	CASSQIGGNTGELFF
TRBD2	NA	TRBV11-2	TRBJ2-1	TGTGCCAGCATGGAGCTAGCGGGAATGGCGTACAATGAGCAGTTCTTC	CASMELAGMAYNEQFF
NA	few	TRBV29-1	TRBJ1-4	TGCAGCGCAGGGTTGGGTGAAAAACTGTTTTTT	CSAGLGEKLFF
TRBD2	NA	TRBV5-1	TRBJ2-1	TGCGCCAGCACCTCTGGCTTTAGCGGGAGCTCTGAGCAGTTCTTC	CASTSGFSGSSEQFF
NA	few	TRBV10-3	TRBJ2-7	TGTGCCACCAAAGGGGGGGCGGACGAGCAGTACTTC	CATKGGADEQYF
TRBD2	many	TRBV5-6	TRBJ2-5	TGTGCCAGCAGCTTGGAGAGCGGGAGGATCTACTTC	CASSLESGRIYF
NA	few	TRBV5-1	TRBJ1-1	TGCGCCAGCAGCTTGGAATTTAACACTGAAGCTTTCTTT	CASSLEFNTEAFF
NA	few	TRBV9	TRBJ1-1	TGTGCCAGCAGCTCGAGAGGGCAGTGGAACACTGAAGCTTTCTTT	CASSSRGQWNTEAFF
TRBD1	NA	TRBV5-1	TRBJ2-7	TGCGCCAGCAGCGGAACAGGGGTCGAGAGCTCCTACGAGCAGTACTTC	CASSGTGVESSYEQYF
TRBD1	NA	TRBV20-1	TRBJ2-3	TGCAGTGCTAGACGGGACAGGGGGCTTTCCACAGATACGCAGTATTTT	CSARRDRGLSTDTQYF
NA	many	TRBV11-2	TRBJ1-2	TGTGCCAGCAGCCAACAACAGTATGGCTACACCTTC	CASSQQQYGYTF